Below are 24 T cell receptor beta chains sequenced from a single sample in a study of shared clonotypes between healthy human individuals. Clones were read by immunoSEQ multiplex PCR, and TCRdb kept only the in-frame ones, dropping some. The sample lists some 1 million clones, under 80% occurring once. The sequencing sample was made of memory CD4+ T cells sorted from blood. Specified subset: CD45RA-negative fraction. The receptors shown here come from a man younger than 35 in good health.

The rearrangement uses TRBV28 and TRBJ1-3; unclear D gene. Trimming removed 3 bases at V and 4 bases at J, with 16 bases between. The V gene's germline CDR1 is MDHEN and CDR2 SYDVKM. The CDR3 contains 16 residues. The CDR3 DNA follows: TGTGCCAGCAGTTTCTACATAGGTACCCAAGGAAACACCATATATTTT. Translating gives CASSFYIGTQGNTIYF. Full variable domain (missing parts from reference TRBV28 and TRBJ1-3): DVKVTQSSRYLVKRTGEKVFLECVQDMDHENMFWYRQDPGLGLRLIYFSYDVKMKEKGDIPEGYSVSREKKERFSLILESASTNQTSMYLCASSFYIGTQGNTIYFGEGSWLTVV.

The chain carries TRBV5-1 and TRBJ1-2; D is undetermined. Germline values: CDR1 SGHRS, CDR2 YFSETQ. The CDR3 has 14 residues. Deletions cut 4 bases from V and 8 bases from J, with 18 bases between. The DNA for the CDR3 is TGCGCCAGCAGCCTCTCGGGGAGAGAGGGCGGCTACACCTTC. It codes for CASSLSGREGGYTF.

The chain couples TRBV28 to TRBJ2-6; D is unresolved. The ends were cut back, 6 bases at V and 0 bases at J, with 6 bases in the middle. CDR1 MDHEN and CDR2 SYDVKM come from the germline V gene. The CDR3 is made up of 14 amino acids. The CDR3 DNA reads TGTGCCAGCAGCCAACTCTCTGGGGCCAACGTCCTGACTTTC. Its protein product is CASSQLSGANVLTF.

The chain employs TRBV7-8 and TRBJ2-7; D gene ambiguous. Germline assignment: CDR1 SGHVS and CDR2 FQNEAQ. This CDR3 contains 13 residues. Trimming cost V 1 base and J 2 bases, with 6 bases left between them. The CDR3 bases are TGTGCCAGCAGCTTAGTTGGAGCCTACGAGCAGTACTTC. As protein: CASSLVGAYEQYF.

The genes are TRBV6-1 and TRBJ2-1; 11 bases match TRBD1. The germline gives CDR1 MNHNS, CDR2 SASEGT. The CDR3 runs 14 residues. Trimming took 8 bases from V and 8 from J; bases not matched to a gene: 8. The CDR3 here is CASWVGQGADEQFF. Written as DNA, the CDR3 is TGTGCCAGCTGGGTCGGACAGGGGGCTGATGAGCAGTTCTTC.

This sequence joins TRBV7-8 and TRBJ2-7; no clear D. The CDR3 contains 14 residues. Trimming stripped 6 bases from V and 2 bases from J, with 14 bases between. Germline V CDR1 and CDR2: SGHVS, FQNEAQ. CDR3 in amino acids: CASSNPPGTYEQYF. The CDR3 nucleotides read TGTGCCAGCAGTAACCCGCCAGGAACCTACGAGCAGTACTTC.

This sequence joins TRBV5-1 and TRBJ2-7; 7 bases map to TRBD1. The CDR3 is made up of 14 amino acids. With V trimmed by 3 bases and J by 4 bases, 7 bases remained unmatched. CDR1 SGHRS and CDR2 YFSETQ come from the germline V gene. CDR3 residues: CASSWGTETYEQYF. The CDR3 DNA sequence: TGCGCCAGCAGCTGGGGGACAGAGACGTACGAGCAGTACTTC.

This clone came up once. V and J are TRBV7-2 and TRBJ1-5; maybe TRBD1 (6 bases). The CDR3 covers 14 residues. CDR1 is SGHTA and CDR2 is FQGNSA in the germline V gene. Trimming took off 3 bases at V and 5 bases at J, with 11 bases between the two ends. The DNA of the CDR3 is TGTGCCAGCAGCTTGACAGGATCCCATCAGCCCCAGCATTTT. As protein: CASSLTGSHQPQHF.

This rearrangement joins TRBV7-2 to TRBJ1-2; D is unresolved. V was trimmed by 1 base and J by 6 bases, leaving 12 bases between them. The CDR3 has 14 residues. CDR1 is SGHTA, CDR2 FQGNSA, per germline. Here the CDR3 DNA reads TGTGCCAGCAGCTTAGTGACGGTTGGGAATGGCTACACCTTC. The encoded protein is CASSLVTVGNGYTF.

The rearrangement uses TRBV6-6 and TRBJ1-2, with D possibly being TRBD1 (6 bases). Trimming shortened V by 5 bases and J by 1 base, and 11 bases separated the two germline ends. The CDR3 runs 14 residues. In germline, CDR1 is MNHNY, CDR2 SVGAGI (reference sequence). This CDR3 is CASSPRGRNYGYTF. The CDR3 DNA reads as TGTGCCAGCAGTCCCAGGGGCCGTAACTATGGCTACACCTTC.

J is TRBJ1-3 and V is TRBV7-2; D is perhaps TRBD1 (5 bases). The CDR3 sequence is 14 residues long. V shed 2 bases and J shed 4 bases, with 9 bases lying between them. Germline values: CDR1 SGHTA, CDR2 FQGNSA. Written as DNA, the CDR3 is TGTGCCAGCAGCTTACGGGGGGAAGGAAACACCATATATTTT. This encodes CASSLRGEGNTIYF.

The chain couples TRBV19 to TRBJ1-3, with D possibly matching TRBD1 (5 bases). The CDR3 loop spans 15 amino acids. V was clipped by 3 bases and J by 0 bases, with 9 bases between them. The germline gives CDR1 LNHDA, CDR2 SQIVND (reference sequence). The CDR3 coding sequence is TGTGCCAGTAGTATCTACAGGACCTCTGGAAACACCATATATTTT. Amino acids: CASSIYRTSGNTIYF. Using reference TRBV19 and TRBJ1-3 for the parts outside the CDR3, the full variable domain is DGGITQSPKYLFRKEGQNVTLSCEQNLNHDAMYWYRQDPGQGLRLIYYSQIVNDFQKGDIAEGYSVSREKKESFPLTVTSAQKNPTAFYLCASSIYRTSGNTIYFGEGSWLTVV.

The chain has TRBV5-1 and TRBJ1-5, with D uncertain. There are 16 residues in the CDR3. Trimming took 0 bases from V and 8 from J, leaving 18 bases between them. The germline V gene encodes CDR1 SGHRS and CDR2 YFSETQ. In DNA, the CDR3 is TGCGCCAGCAGCTTGGTTCTCCTAGCCCCTTCTGAGCCCCAGCATTTT. It encodes CASSLVLLAPSEPQHF.

The J gene is TRBJ2-6, the V gene TRBV19, with a possible D match to TRBD1 (6 bases). The CDR3 is 15 amino acids. Germline-derived CDR1 and CDR2 are LNHDA and SQIVND (reference sequence). Trimming cost V 3 bases and J 7 bases, with 13 bases left between them. This CDR3 reads CASSMDRATANVLTF. DNA of the CDR3: TGTGCCAGTAGTATGGACAGAGCGACAGCCAACGTCCTGACTTTC.

CDR3 in amino acids: CASSSVGLNGNQPQHF. CDR3 nucleotide sequence: TGTGCCAGCAGTTCCGTTGGACTTAACGGCAATCAGCCCCAGCATTTT. The rearrangement joins TRBV6-5 to TRBJ1-5, with D hard to call. The CDR3 is 16 amino acids. Germline V lookup: CDR1 MNHEY, CDR2 SVGAGI. V was trimmed by 4 bases and J by 2 bases, leaving 15 bases between them.

The J gene is TRBJ1-1, the V gene TRBV6-5; maybe TRBD1 (6 bases). Germline-derived CDR1 and CDR2 are MNHEY and SVGAGI. The CDR3 contains 14 residues. V lost 6 bases, J lost 3 bases, and 14 bases lay in between. CDR3 region: CASSYRVGDTEAFF. Written as DNA, the CDR3 is TGTGCCAGCAGCTACAGGGTGGGGGACACTGAAGCTTTCTTT.

The CDR3 DNA follows: TGCGCCAGCAGCCCGACGGGGACAGGGGGTGGCTACACCTTC. It yields the protein CASSPTGTGGGYTF. This chain connects TRBV5-1 to TRBJ1-2; TRBD1 agrees at 11 bases. CDR1 and CDR2 (germline): SGHRS, YFSETQ. V shed 4 bases and J 7 bases; nucleotides not matched to a gene: 6. The CDR3 runs 14 residues.

The chain recombines TRBV7-2 with TRBJ2-7; tentative D call: TRBD2 (6 bases). V gave up 4 bases and J gave up 6 bases, with 13 bases separating them. This CDR3 has 13 residues. Per the germline V gene, CDR1 is SGHTA and CDR2 is FQGNSA. Here the CDR3 DNA reads TGTGCCAGCAGCTCCCAGGGAGGCCCCGAGCAGTACTTC. Its protein is CASSSQGGPEQYF.

This clone occurred many times. The chain employs TRBV2 and TRBJ2-5; 8 nucleotides match TRBD1. Germline V CDR1 and CDR2: SNHLY, FYNNEI. This CDR3 contains 16 residues. V shed 1 base, J shed 4 bases, and the junction held 8 bases outside the gene matches. The CDR3 DNA is TGTGCCAGCAGTGAAGGGGGCAGGGGGCTGGGAGAGACCCAGTACTTC. Translating it yields CASSEGGRGLGETQYF. The full variable domain, in which reference TRBV2 and TRBJ2-5 provide the parts outside the CDR3, is EPEVTQTPSHQVTQMGQEVILRCVPISNHLYFYWYRQILGQKVEFLVSFYNNEISEKSEIFDDQFSVERPDGSNFTLKIRSTKLEDSAMYFCASSEGGRGLGETQYFGPGTRLLVL.

This clone was seen a single time. The genes are TRBV5-4 and TRBJ1-3; D is undetermined. CDR1 SGHNT and CDR2 YYREEE come from the germline V gene (reference sequence). The CDR3 runs 15 residues. The V gene lost 2 bases and the J gene lost 0 bases, with 9 bases spanning the gap. CDR3 coding DNA: TGTGCCAGCAGCTTTGACCTTGACTCTGGAAACACCATATATTTT. This codes for CASSFDLDSGNTIYF.

The V gene is TRBV7-2, the J gene TRBJ2-7; 9 bases fit TRBD2. Germline V lookup: CDR1 SGHTA, CDR2 FQGNSA. The CDR3 extends over 15 amino acids. V gave up 0 bases and J gave up 4 bases; unmatched junction bases: 4. The CDR3 nucleotides read TGTGCCAGCAGCTTAGCTAGCGGGGGCCGATACGAGCAGTACTTC. It codes for CASSLASGGRYEQYF.

The chain joins TRBV28 to TRBJ1-4; possibly TRBD1 for D (5 bases). V gave up 4 bases and J gave up 8 bases, with 11 bases separating them. This CDR3 contains 13 residues. Germline V gene data show CDR1 as MDHEN and CDR2 as SYDVKM. The CDR3 DNA sequence: TGTGCCAGCAGTTCAGGGACGAACGAAAAACTGTTTTTT. It specifies CASSSGTNEKLFF.

A word on this clone: Other nucleotide sequences from this sample produce the same CDR3. J is TRBJ2-1 and V is TRBV5-1; TRBD2 agrees at 8 bases. CDR3 length: 15 residues. Germline V CDR1 and CDR2: SGHRS, YFSETQ. Trimming removed 2 bases from V and 2 bases from J; junction bases left unmatched: 3. CDR3 bases: TGCGCCAGCAGCTTAGGCGGGGGGACCTACAATGAGCAGTTCTTC. Its protein is CASSLGGGTYNEQFF.

The rearrangement uses TRBV19 and TRBJ1-4, with D hard to call. The V gene lost 7 bases and the J gene lost 4 bases, with 4 bases spanning the gap. The CDR3 runs to 11 residues. The V gene's germline CDR1 is LNHDA and CDR2 SQIVND (reference sequence). CDR3 in DNA: TGTGCCAGTATCTTTAATGAAAAACTGTTTTTT. Protein sequence: CASIFNEKLFF. Supplemented by reference TRBV19 and TRBJ1-4, the full variable domain reads DGGITQSPKYLFRKEGQNVTLSCEQNLNHDAMYWYRQDPGQGLRLIYYSQIVNDFQKGDIAEGYSVSREKKESFPLTVTSAQKNPTAFYLCASIFNEKLFFGSGTQLSVL.